These T cell receptor beta chains were read from a single sample in a study of cytomegalovirus exposure and HLA in healthy donors. The method was immunoSEQ multiplex PCR; TCRdb's version includes in-frame clones alone and lacks a portion of them. The table includes about 180,000 clones, 82% detected once. Sequenced sample: PBMCs. The source is a woman in her forties or fifties in good health and CMV-seronegative. The CDR3 runs from the conserved cysteine through the conserved F or W. A D gene is named only where the DNA matches it firmly. The listing skips clone size in some rows; elsewhere it reads once, few, many or a size class.

TRBJ2-7 | TRBV4-2 | TRBD2 | once | TGTGCCAGCAGTTCTCTAGCGGGAGGCTCCTACGAGCAGTACTTC | CASSSLAGGSYEQYF
TRBJ1-1 | TRBV10-2 | - | - | TGCGCCAGCAGGAACATGAACACTGAAGCTTTCTTT | CASRNMNTEAFF
TRBJ2-3 | TRBV5-1 | - | - | TGCGCCAGCAGCTTGGTTGCCCGGGAGGATACGCAGTATTTT | CASSLVAREDTQYF
TRBJ2-7 | TRBV7-2 | TRBD2 | - | TGTGCCAGCAGCTTAGCGCGTCGCGGGGGGTACTCTAACGAGCAGTACTTC | CASSLARRGGYSNEQYF
TRBJ2-2 | TRBV5-1 | - | few | TGCGCCAGCAGCTTGGCCTGGGCAGGGATAACCGGGGAGCTGTTTTTT | CASSLAWAGITGELFF
TRBJ1-5 | TRBV28 | - | - | TGTGCCAGCAGTAAGGGGTATGGCCAGCCCCAGCATTTT | CASSKGYGQPQHF
TRBJ1-2 | TRBV29-1 | - | - | TGCAGCGTCCCTTCCCTAACCTATGGCTACACCTTC | CSVPSLTYGYTF
TRBJ2-1 | TRBV28 | TRBD2 | - | TGTGCCAGCAGCCCGTGGGAGCGGGGGTCCTACAATGAGCAGTTCTTC | CASSPWERGSYNEQFF
TRBJ1-2 | TRBV19 | - | - | TGTGCCAGTAGTATGGGCCATGGCTACACCTTC | CASSMGHGYTF
TRBJ1-2 | TRBV4-1 | - | once | TGCGCCAGCAGCCAACCGGACGAGGGTCTAAGTGGCTACACCTTC | CASSQPDEGLSGYTF
TRBJ2-2 | TRBV13 | - | - | TGTGCCAGCAGCTTAGCGGGAAACACCGGGGAGCTGTTTTTT | CASSLAGNTGELFF
TRBJ2-7 | TRBV30 | TRBD1 | - | TGTGCCTGGACCCGGACAGGGTACGAGCAGTACTTC | CAWTRTGYEQYF
TRBJ2-7 | TRBV19 | TRBD1 | - | TGTGCCAGTAGTTCCCGGGACAGGGTCTACGAGCAGTACTTC | CASSSRDRVYEQYF
TRBJ2-5 | TRBV4-2 | - | - | TGTGCCAGCAGCCAAGGGAGGGCCCTCCAAGAGACCCAGTACTTC | CASSQGRALQETQYF
TRBJ2-7 | TRBV29-1 | TRBD2 | - | TGCAGCGTATCCGGGGGGACCACCTACGAGCAGTACTTC | CSVSGGTTYEQYF
TRBJ2-2 | TRBV11-2 | - | - | TGTGCCAGCAGCTCCGACTTAGTGGAGGCCGGGGAGCTGTTTTTT | CASSSDLVEAGELFF
TRBJ2-5 | TRBV6-1 | TRBD2 | - | TGTGCCAGCAGGGTTGCGGGAGGGGAGACCCAGTACTTC | CASRVAGGETQYF
TRBJ1-2 | TRBV5-1 | - | - | TGCGCCAGCAAAAACCCGGGTCCTACCCCCTATGGCTACACCTTC | CASKNPGPTPYGYTF
TRBJ2-7 | TRBV7-3 | TRBD1 | - | TGTGCCAGCAGCCCTAGACAGGGCCACGAGCAGTACTTC | CASSPRQGHEQYF
TRBJ2-7 | TRBV7-2 | TRBD1 | few | TGTGCCAGCAGCCCTCTCGGGACAGGGCTTTACGAGCAGTACTTC | CASSPLGTGLYEQYF
TRBJ2-7 | TRBV11-2 | TRBD1 | - | TGTGCCAGCAGCTTAGGATATTTGGGACAGGGGTACGAGCAGTACTTC | CASSLGYLGQGYEQYF
TRBJ2-2 | TRBV4-1 | - | few | TGCGCCAGCAGCCAAGGAGGGCCGGGCACCGGGGAGCTGTTTTTT | CASSQGGPGTGELFF
TRBJ1-6 | TRBV5-1 | TRBD1 | once | TGCGCCAGCAGCGTTGAGACAGGGCTTCCACCCCTCCACTTT | CASSVETGLPPLHF
TRBJ2-5 | TRBV19 | TRBD2 | - | TGTGCCAGTAGTATAGGAGCGGGGGTAACTCAAGAGACCCAGTACTTC | CASSIGAGVTQETQYF
TRBJ2-5 | TRBV6-6 | - | - | TGTGCCAGCAGTTACCAGGGATACCAAGAGACCCAGTACTTC | CASSYQGYQETQYF
TRBJ2-7 | TRBV18 | TRBD2 | - | TGTGCCAGCTCACTGCGGGGGGGTTCCTACGAGCAATACTTC | CASSLRGGSYEQYF
TRBJ2-7 | TRBV9 | - | - | TGTGCCAGCAGCCTGTCTAACGCCGACAGTGGGGCTGTGCAGTACTTC | CASSLSNADSGAVQYF
TRBJ1-5 | TRBV27 | TRBD1 | - | TGTGCCAGCAGTCGGGACAGAAATCAGCCCCAGCATTTT | CASSRDRNQPQHF
TRBJ2-7 | TRBV28 | - | - | TGTGCCAGCAGTTTATGGGGCAGTCCCTACGAGCAGTACTTC | CASSLWGSPYEQYF
TRBJ1-2 | TRBV10-2 | - | - | TGCGCCAGCAGTGTTCTTCTTGGGCCTACTCAGACCTATGGCTACACCTTC | CASSVLLGPTQTYGYTF
TRBJ1-1 | TRBV18 | TRBD1 | - | TGTGCCAGCTCTATCCTTCAGACAGGGTTGAACACTGAAGCTTTCTTT | CASSILQTGLNTEAFF
TRBJ1-4 | TRBV27 | TRBD1 | - | TGTGCCAGCAGTTTGACCCTCAGGGGGCGATTCGTTGAAAAACTGTTTTTT | CASSLTLRGRFVEKLFF
TRBJ1-1 | TRBV4-1 | TRBD1 | few | TGCGCCAGCAGCCAACCAAGGACAGGGAACACTGAAGCTTTCTTT | CASSQPRTGNTEAFF
TRBJ2-3 | TRBV18 | TRBD2 | - | TGTGCCAGCTCACCACTGTTGGGACTAGCGGCTAGCACAGATACGCAGTATTTT | CASSPLLGLAASTDTQYF
TRBJ1-5 | TRBV7-8 | - | - | TGTGCCAGCAGCGTTGGGGGGGGCAGGCAGCCCCAGCATTTT | CASSVGGGRQPQHF
TRBJ1-2 | TRBV6-5 | TRBD1 | - | TGTGCCAGCAGTTACGACAGGGGAGGCTACACCTTC | CASSYDRGGYTF
TRBJ2-2 | TRBV11-3 | TRBD1 | - | TGTGCCAGCAGCCTGACAGGGTTCGGCGGGGAGCTGTTTTTT | CASSLTGFGGELFF
TRBJ1-2 | TRBV11-2 | TRBD1 | - | TGTGCCAGCAGCACCACCCGACAGGGGCGGTATGGCTACACCTTC | CASSTTRQGRYGYTF
TRBJ2-7 | TRBV2 | TRBD1 | - | TGTGCCAGCAGTGAAGCCGGGACAGTCCTCTCCTACGAGCAGTACTTC | CASSEAGTVLSYEQYF
TRBJ2-2 | TRBV29-1 | - | once | TGCAGCGTTATGGTTGTAGGGGTCCCGAACACCGGGGAGCTGTTTTTT | CSVMVVGVPNTGELFF
TRBJ1-1 | TRBV28 | - | - | TGTGCCAGCACCCTAGGAGGTAGGGTGAACACTGAAGCTTTCTTT | CASTLGGRVNTEAFF
TRBJ1-6 | TRBV6-6 | TRBD1 | - | TGTGCCAGCAGTTACCCGGGACAGGGGAATTCACCCCTCCACTTT | CASSYPGQGNSPLHF
TRBJ1-3 | TRBV11-2 | - | - | TGTGCCAGCAGCTTAGCCCAGTCGGACAGTCCCCTAAGTCTCGGGTATTTT | CASSLAQSDSPLSLGYF
TRBJ1-1 | TRBV7-8 | TRBD1 | - | TGTGCCAGCAGCCCCTACCCGACAGGGAGAACTGAAGCTTTCTTT | CASSPYPTGRTEAFF
TRBJ1-1 | TRBV11-1 | - | - | TGTGCCAGCAGCCCCGAAGCCGGGGCCCCAGGAGGGGCTTTCTTT | CASSPEAGAPGGAFF